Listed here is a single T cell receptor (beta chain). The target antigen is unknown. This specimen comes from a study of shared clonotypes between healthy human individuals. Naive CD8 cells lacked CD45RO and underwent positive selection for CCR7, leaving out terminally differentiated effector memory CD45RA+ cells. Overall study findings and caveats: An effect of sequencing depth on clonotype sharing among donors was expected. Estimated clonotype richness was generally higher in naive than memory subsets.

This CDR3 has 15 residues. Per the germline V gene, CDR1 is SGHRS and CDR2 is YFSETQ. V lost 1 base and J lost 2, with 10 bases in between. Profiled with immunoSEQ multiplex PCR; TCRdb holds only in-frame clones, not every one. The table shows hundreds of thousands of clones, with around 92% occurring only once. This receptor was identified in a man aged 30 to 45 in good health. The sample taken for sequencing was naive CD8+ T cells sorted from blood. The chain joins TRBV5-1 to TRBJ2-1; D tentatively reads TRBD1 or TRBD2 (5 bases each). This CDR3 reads CASSLIGTAYNEQFF. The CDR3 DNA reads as TGCGCCAGCAGCTTGATCGGGACCGCCTACAATGAGCAGTTCTTC. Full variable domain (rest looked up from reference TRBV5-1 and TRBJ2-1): KAGVTQTPRYLIKTRGQQVTLSCSPISGHRSVSWYQQTPGQGLQFLFEYFSETQRNKGNFPGRFSGRQFSNSRSEMNVSTLELGDSALYLCASSLIGTAYNEQFFGPGTRLTVL.